The T cell receptor beta chain under discussion was sequenced for a study of blood T cell repertoires in COVID-19. Study context: COVID-19 samples from acute and convalescent phases originated in the United States, Italy and Spain.

CDR1 is SGHRS and CDR2 is YFSETQ in the germline V gene. This CDR3 region has 14 residues. The junction had 3 bases not matched to a gene; V was cut back by 7 bases and J by 5 bases. Assay: immunoSEQ multiplex PCR; the TCRdb copy retains only in-frame clones and omits some. This repertoire shows over 300,000 clones, roughly 82% found once; its top ten account for under 2%. This chain joins TRBV5-1 and TRBJ2-1; 13 bases are a match to TRBD2. The TCR was taken from a woman aged 50 to 60 with acute or convalescent COVID-19. The sequenced material came from peripheral blood. The CDR3 DNA reads TGCGCCAGCTTAGGACTAGCGGGAGACAATGAGCAGTTCTTC. Translated: CASLGLAGDNEQFF.